This TCR beta chain emerged from a study of identical twins. Study conclusions and caveats: The presence of invariant MAIT and iNKT cells could partly confound analyses of zero-insertion sequences. Abundant cord blood beta clonotypes carried fewer insertions; memory repertoires showed none.

Trimming left V 6 bases short and J 6 bases short, with 10 bases between. This CDR3 contains 12 residues. CDR1 is MNHNY, CDR2 SVGAGI, per germline (reference sequence). Each cDNA held unique molecular identifiers, and template switching gave it a universal primer site. One entry per CDR3 protein, called by TCRdb with MiXCR from the 5' RACE reads. This table holds 450,000 to 650,000 distinct CDR3 sequences, approximately 14% found once. As regards this clonotype: Antigen: not known.

A further study also used this sample, focusing on yellow fever vaccine responses in identical twins.

The TCR originated in a woman aged 18-29 years in good health. The sample was CD4+ T cells sorted from blood. The rearrangement links TRBV6-6 to TRBJ2-3; D gene unclear. The CDR3 region has the DNA TGTGCCAGCAGCAAAGGGTCGGATACGCAGTATTTT. Translating it yields CASSKGSDTQYF.